A selection of T cell receptor beta chains follows, all from one sample in a study of T cell responses to AZD1222 COVID-19 vaccine. Clones were sequenced by immunoSEQ multiplex PCR, and TCRdb holds only the in-frame ones, with some missing. The repertoire holds some 25,000 clones, with about 90% as singletons. The sample in question was peripheral blood, obtained 28 days after the second AZD1222 dose. All receptors come from an adult who received the AZD1222 COVID-19 vaccine. CDR3s include the opening cysteine and the closing phenylalanine or tryptophan. The D gene is left open where the match is weak. Clone sizes are given selectively: once, few, many, or a class where the clone is expanded.

D gene: .; clone size: .; CDR3 length: 13; J gene: TRBJ2-1; V gene: TRBV6-2/TRBV6-3; CDR3 protein: CASSYLGTMAQFF; CDR3 DNA: TGTGCCAGCAGTTACTTGGGGACAATGGCGCAGTTCTTC
D gene: TRBD1; clone size: .; CDR3 length: 16; J gene: TRBJ1-4; V gene: TRBV5-4; CDR3 protein: CASSMDRGQTNEKLFF; CDR3 DNA: TGTGCCAGCAGCATGGACAGGGGGCAGACTAATGAAAAACTGTTTTTT
D gene: TRBD1; clone size: once; CDR3 length: 16; J gene: TRBJ2-5; V gene: TRBV4-3; CDR3 protein: CASSQVGTGTQETQYF; CDR3 DNA: TGCGCCAGCAGCCAAGTCGGGACAGGGACCCAAGAGACCCAGTACTTC
D gene: TRBD1; clone size: .; CDR3 length: 15; J gene: TRBJ2-7; V gene: TRBV19; CDR3 protein: CASSVRTGATYEQYF; CDR3 DNA: TGTGCCAGTAGTGTCCGGACAGGGGCGACCTACGAGCAGTACTTC
D gene: .; clone size: few; CDR3 length: 13; J gene: TRBJ1-1; V gene: TRBV3-1/TRBV3-2; CDR3 protein: CASSHGSAPGAFF; CDR3 DNA: TGTGCCAGCAGCCATGGCAGTGCCCCGGGAGCTTTCTTT
D gene: .; clone size: .; CDR3 length: 16; J gene: TRBJ2-7; V gene: TRBV6-5; CDR3 protein: CASSYVVLENSYEQYF; CDR3 DNA: TGTGCCAGCAGTTACGTAGTCCTAGAAAACTCCTACGAGCAGTACTTC
D gene: .; clone size: .; CDR3 length: 15; J gene: TRBJ1-1; V gene: TRBV29-1; CDR3 protein: CSLAWGASVPTEAFF; CDR3 DNA: TGCAGCCTCGCGTGGGGAGCGTCAGTTCCCACTGAAGCTTTCTTT
D gene: TRBD2; clone size: .; CDR3 length: 16; J gene: TRBJ2-5; V gene: TRBV5-4; CDR3 protein: CASSPRTSGGGETQYF; CDR3 DNA: TGTGCCAGCAGCCCCCGGACTAGCGGGGGGGGCGAGACCCAGTACTTC
D gene: TRBD2; clone size: .; CDR3 length: 15; J gene: TRBJ2-2; V gene: TRBV29-1; CDR3 protein: CSVALTSGRTGELFF; CDR3 DNA: TGCAGCGTGGCCCTTACTAGCGGGAGAACCGGGGAGCTGTTTTTT
D gene: .; clone size: .; CDR3 length: 13; J gene: TRBJ1-2; V gene: TRBV5-1; CDR3 protein: CASSSDGNYGYTF; CDR3 DNA: TGCGCCAGCAGCTCGGACGGAAATTATGGCTACACCTTC
D gene: .; clone size: .; CDR3 length: 17; J gene: TRBJ1-3; V gene: TRBV3-1/TRBV3-2; CDR3 protein: CASSQRQPGGSGNTIYF; CDR3 DNA: TGTGCCAGCAGCCAACGTCAACCGGGGGGCTCTGGAAACACCATATATTTT
D gene: TRBD1; clone size: .; CDR3 length: 15; J gene: TRBJ2-7; V gene: TRBV2; CDR3 protein: CASKSDRAYTYEQYF; CDR3 DNA: TGTGCCAGCAAAAGCGACAGGGCTTACACCTACGAGCAGTACTTC
D gene: .; clone size: .; CDR3 length: 15; J gene: TRBJ1-2; V gene: TRBV19; CDR3 protein: CASSSGVTGYYGYTF; CDR3 DNA: TGTGCCAGTAGCTCGGGCGTGACTGGGTACTATGGCTACACCTTC
D gene: .; clone size: .; CDR3 length: 13; J gene: TRBJ2-3; V gene: TRBV4-3; CDR3 protein: CASSQDRGRAQYF; CDR3 DNA: TGCGCCAGCAGCCAAGACAGGGGTCGGGCGCAGTATTTT
D gene: .; clone size: .; CDR3 length: 17; J gene: TRBJ1-3; V gene: TRBV5-6; CDR3 protein: CASSKWTAPSSGNTIYF; CDR3 DNA: TGTGCCAGCAGCAAATGGACAGCCCCAAGCTCTGGAAACACCATATATTTT
D gene: .; clone size: .; CDR3 length: 13; J gene: TRBJ1-2; V gene: TRBV7-8; CDR3 protein: CASSTTGVYGYTF; CDR3 DNA: TGTGCCAGCAGCACGACGGGAGTCTATGGCTACACCTTC
D gene: .; clone size: .; CDR3 length: 15; J gene: TRBJ1-2; V gene: TRBV25-1; CDR3 protein: CASSDPGRAFNSYTF; CDR3 DNA: TGTGCCAGCAGTGATCCCGGGAGAGCCTTTAATAGCTACACCTTC
D gene: .; clone size: few; CDR3 length: 14; J gene: TRBJ2-7; V gene: TRBV4-3; CDR3 protein: CASSQGYGSYEQYF; CDR3 DNA: TGCGCCAGCAGCCAAGGGTACGGATCCTACGAGCAGTACTTC
D gene: .; clone size: once; CDR3 length: 14; J gene: TRBJ1-5; V gene: TRBV9; CDR3 protein: CASSVDGAGQPQHF; CDR3 DNA: TGTGCCAGCAGCGTAGATGGGGCTGGACAGCCCCAGCATTTT
D gene: .; clone size: .; CDR3 length: 11; J gene: TRBJ1-1; V gene: TRBV20-1; CDR3 protein: CSAEKGPGAFF; CDR3 DNA: TGCAGTGCTGAGAAAGGTCCTGGGGCTTTCTTT
D gene: .; clone size: .; CDR3 length: 11; J gene: TRBJ1-1; V gene: TRBV29-1; CDR3 protein: CSGALGREAFF; CDR3 DNA: TGCAGCGGGGCGTTGGGACGTGAAGCTTTCTTT
D gene: TRBD2; clone size: .; CDR3 length: 14; J gene: TRBJ2-1; V gene: TRBV19; CDR3 protein: CASSWTSGVNEQFF; CDR3 DNA: TGTGCCAGTAGTTGGACTAGCGGGGTTAATGAGCAGTTCTTC
D gene: TRBD2; clone size: .; CDR3 length: 14; J gene: TRBJ2-2; V gene: TRBV10-3; CDR3 protein: CAIGEGINTGELFF; CDR3 DNA: TGTGCCATCGGGGAGGGGATCAACACCGGGGAGCTGTTTTTT
D gene: .; clone size: .; CDR3 length: 12; J gene: TRBJ1-2; V gene: TRBV5-8; CDR3 protein: CASSSRPKGYTF; CDR3 DNA: TGTGCCAGCAGCTCCCGACCGAAGGGCTACACCTTC
D gene: .; clone size: .; CDR3 length: 13; J gene: TRBJ2-2; V gene: TRBV6-4; CDR3 protein: CASSEQGTGELFF; CDR3 DNA: TGTGCCAGCAGTGAACAGGGCACCGGGGAGCTGTTTTTT
D gene: TRBD2; clone size: .; CDR3 length: 16; J gene: TRBJ2-3; V gene: TRBV9; CDR3 protein: CASSVAPGLVSHTQYF; CDR3 DNA: TGTGCCAGCAGCGTAGCGCCGGGACTAGTGTCCCATACGCAGTATTTT
D gene: TRBD1; clone size: .; CDR3 length: 15; J gene: TRBJ2-7; V gene: TRBV6-2/TRBV6-3; CDR3 protein: CASSYYGQGRYEQYF; CDR3 DNA: TGTGCCAGCAGTTACTACGGACAGGGAAGATACGAGCAGTACTTC
D gene: .; clone size: .; CDR3 length: 17; J gene: TRBJ1-1; V gene: TRBV4-1; CDR3 protein: CASSQDVSVRVVPRAFF; CDR3 DNA: TGCGCCAGCAGCCAAGATGTGTCTGTCAGGGTGGTTCCCCGGGCTTTCTTT
D gene: .; clone size: .; CDR3 length: 14; J gene: TRBJ1-1; V gene: TRBV5-1; CDR3 protein: CASSWDGGNTEAFF; CDR3 DNA: TGCGCCAGCAGCTGGGACGGGGGAAACACTGAAGCTTTCTTT
D gene: .; clone size: .; CDR3 length: 12; J gene: TRBJ1-2; V gene: TRBV3-1/TRBV3-2; CDR3 protein: CASSDPGNGYTF; CDR3 DNA: TGTGCCAGCAGTGATCCAGGGAATGGCTACACCTTC
D gene: TRBD2; clone size: .; CDR3 length: 15; J gene: TRBJ2-2; V gene: TRBV4-3; CDR3 protein: CASSQASGGARELFF; CDR3 DNA: TGCGCCAGCAGCCAAGCTAGCGGGGGGGCCCGGGAGCTGTTTTTT
D gene: TRBD1; clone size: once; CDR3 length: 14; J gene: TRBJ2-1; V gene: TRBV7-2; CDR3 protein: CASRGGPRGPSGFF; CDR3 DNA: TGTGCCAGCAGGGGTGGGCCAAGGGGGCCGTCCGGCTTCTTC
D gene: TRBD1; clone size: .; CDR3 length: 14; J gene: TRBJ2-2; V gene: TRBV28; CDR3 protein: CASRIDRGIGELFF; CDR3 DNA: TGTGCCAGCAGGATAGACAGGGGGATCGGGGAGCTGTTTTTT
D gene: .; clone size: .; CDR3 length: 15; J gene: TRBJ2-5; V gene: TRBV5-4; CDR3 protein: CASSRGGGVEETQYF; CDR3 DNA: TGTGCCAGCAGCAGGGGCGGCGGTGTGGAAGAGACCCAGTACTTC
D gene: .; clone size: .; CDR3 length: 15; J gene: TRBJ1-2; V gene: TRBV19; CDR3 protein: CASSPHAGGNYGYTF; CDR3 DNA: TGTGCCAGTAGTCCACACGCGGGCGGGAACTATGGCTACACCTTC
D gene: TRBD1; clone size: .; CDR3 length: 16; J gene: TRBJ2-5; V gene: TRBV7-6; CDR3 protein: CASSLMQGQIQETQYF; CDR3 DNA: TGTGCCAGCAGCTTAATGCAGGGACAGATCCAAGAGACCCAGTACTTC
D gene: .; clone size: .; CDR3 length: 12; J gene: TRBJ1-6; V gene: TRBV3-1/TRBV3-2; CDR3 protein: CASRGVGSPLHF; CDR3 DNA: TGTGCCAGCAGGGGAGTGGGTTCACCCCTCCACTTT
D gene: .; clone size: .; CDR3 length: 12; J gene: TRBJ2-5; V gene: TRBV3-1/TRBV3-2; CDR3 protein: CASSHVRETQYF; CDR3 DNA: TGTGCCAGCAGCCATGTCCGGGAGACCCAGTACTTC
D gene: TRBD1; clone size: once; CDR3 length: 16; J gene: TRBJ1-6; V gene: TRBV7-3; CDR3 protein: CASSDKNRGSNSPLHF; CDR3 DNA: TGTGCCAGCAGCGACAAAAACAGGGGATCTAATTCACCCCTCCACTTT
D gene: TRBD1; clone size: .; CDR3 length: 16; J gene: TRBJ2-1; V gene: TRBV7-3; CDR3 protein: CASSSTGTGGRDEQFF; CDR3 DNA: TGTGCCAGCAGCTCGACCGGGACAGGGGGTCGGGATGAGCAGTTCTTC
D gene: TRBD2; clone size: .; CDR3 length: 18; J gene: TRBJ2-7; V gene: TRBV5-1; CDR3 protein: CASSYGTSGGWGSYEQYF; CDR3 DNA: TGCGCCAGCAGCTATGGGACTAGCGGGGGTTGGGGATCCTACGAGCAGTACTTC
D gene: .; clone size: .; CDR3 length: 16; J gene: TRBJ2-5; V gene: TRBV21-1; CDR3 protein: CASSSSFAGSGETQYF; CDR3 DNA: TGTGCCAGCAGCAGTAGTTTTGCAGGTTCAGGGGAGACCCAGTACTTC
D gene: TRBD2; clone size: .; CDR3 length: 16; J gene: TRBJ2-1; V gene: TRBV5-1; CDR3 protein: CASSLELRGGYNEQFF; CDR3 DNA: TGCGCCAGCAGCTTGGAGTTGCGGGGGGGTTACAATGAGCAGTTCTTC